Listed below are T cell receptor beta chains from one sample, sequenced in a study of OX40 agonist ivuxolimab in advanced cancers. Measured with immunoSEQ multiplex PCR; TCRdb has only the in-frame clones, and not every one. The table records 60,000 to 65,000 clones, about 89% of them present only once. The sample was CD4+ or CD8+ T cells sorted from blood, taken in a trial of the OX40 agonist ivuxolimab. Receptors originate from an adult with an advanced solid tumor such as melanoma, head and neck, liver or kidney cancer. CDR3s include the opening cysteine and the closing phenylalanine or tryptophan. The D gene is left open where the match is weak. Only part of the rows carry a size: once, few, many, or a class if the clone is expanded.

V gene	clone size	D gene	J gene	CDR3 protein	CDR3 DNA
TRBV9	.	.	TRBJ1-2	CASSVGITGTNYGYTF	TGTGCCAGCAGCGTAGGAATAACAGGGACTAACTATGGCTACACCTTC
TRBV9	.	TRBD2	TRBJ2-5	CASSPRTSEQETQYF	TGTGCCAGCAGCCCCCGGACTAGCGAACAAGAGACCCAGTACTTC
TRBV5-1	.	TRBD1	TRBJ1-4	CASSLGTGLEKLFF	TGCGCCAGCAGCTTGGGGACAGGGCTTGAAAAACTGTTTTTT
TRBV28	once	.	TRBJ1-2	CASSGSHLGSGYTF	TGTGCCAGCAGTGGCAGCCACTTAGGCTCTGGCTACACCTTC
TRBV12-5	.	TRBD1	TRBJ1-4	CASGLRGQGEKLFF	TGTGCTAGTGGTTTGAGGGGGCAGGGGGAAAAACTGTTTTTT
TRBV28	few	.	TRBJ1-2	CATGNGPRGYTF	TGTGCCACCGGAAACGGCCCTCGCGGCTACACCTTC
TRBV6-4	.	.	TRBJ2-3	CASSAPKYRAPLTDTQYF	TGTGCCAGCAGTGCCCCCAAATACCGCGCTCCTCTCACAGATACGCAGTATTTT
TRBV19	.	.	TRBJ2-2	CASSTGSGELFF	TGTGCCAGTAGTACAGGGTCCGGGGAGCTGTTTTTT
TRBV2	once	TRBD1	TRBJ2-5	CASTASPGQEETQYF	TGTGCCAGCACCGCATCCCCGGGACAGGAAGAGACCCAGTACTTC
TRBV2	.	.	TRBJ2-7	CATGQLYEQYF	TGTGCCACCGGACAGCTCTACGAGCAGTACTTC
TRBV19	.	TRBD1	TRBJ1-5	CASSMQGVNQPQHF	TGTGCCAGTAGTATGCAGGGGGTCAATCAGCCCCAGCATTTT
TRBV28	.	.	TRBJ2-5	CASSQPPGVETQYF	TGTGCCAGCAGCCAGCCTCCAGGGGTCGAGACCCAGTACTTC
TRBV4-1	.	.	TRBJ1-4	CASSQREGVEKLFF	TGCGCCAGCAGCCAACGGGAGGGGGTCGAAAAACTGTTTTTT
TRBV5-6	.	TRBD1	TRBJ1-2	CASSSAGTGPNYGYTF	TGTGCCAGCAGCTCAGCCGGGACAGGGCCTAACTATGGCTACACCTTC
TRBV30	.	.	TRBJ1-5	CAWSGVGNQPQHF	TGTGCCTGGAGCGGGGTCGGCAATCAGCCCCAGCATTTT
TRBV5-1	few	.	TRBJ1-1	CASSFNSLNTEAFF	TGCGCCAGCAGCTTTAACAGCCTGAACACTGAAGCTTTCTTT
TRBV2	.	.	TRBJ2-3	CASMTRFTDTQYF	TGTGCCAGCATGACTAGATTCACAGATACGCAGTATTTT
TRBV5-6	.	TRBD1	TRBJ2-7	CASSPRDRVLLREYF	TGTGCCAGCAGCCCCCGGGACAGGGTCCTCCTACGTGAGTACTTC
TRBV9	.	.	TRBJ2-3	CASSNGGSTDTQYF	TGTGCCAGCAGTAATGGGGGGAGCACAGATACGCAGTATTTT
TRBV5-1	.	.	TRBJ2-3	CASTSTGPGKGVWADTQYF	TGCGCCAGCACCTCGACAGGCCCGGGGAAGGGGGTATGGGCAGATACGCAGTATTTT
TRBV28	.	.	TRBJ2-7	CASSLQISTGPEQYF	TGTGCCAGCAGTTTGCAAATTTCAACAGGACCGGAGCAGTACTTC
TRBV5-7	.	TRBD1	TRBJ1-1	CASPESPRQGHYMNTEAFF	TGTGCCAGCCCCGAGTCCCCAAGACAGGGGCATTACATGAACACTGAAGCTTTCTTT
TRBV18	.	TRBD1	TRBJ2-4	CASSPPAGAQGVLAKNIQYF	TGTGCCAGCTCACCACCCGCAGGGGCACAGGGGGTTTTAGCCAAAAACATTCAGTACTTC
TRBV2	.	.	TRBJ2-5	CASSGETQYF	TGTGCCAGCAGTGGCGAGACCCAGTACTTC
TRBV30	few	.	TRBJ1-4	CAWRGVFNEKLFF	TGTGCCTGGAGGGGCGTGTTTAATGAAAAACTGTTTTTT
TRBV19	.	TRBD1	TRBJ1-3	CASSRRGQGSGNTIYF	TGTGCCAGTAGCCGCCGGGGACAGGGATCCGGAAACACCATATATTTT
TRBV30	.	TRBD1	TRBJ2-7	CAWTRQGPYEQYF	TGTGCCTGGACTAGACAGGGTCCCTACGAGCAGTACTTC
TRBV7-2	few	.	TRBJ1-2	CASKGGSYGYTF	TGTGCCAGCAAGGGAGGGAGCTATGGCTACACCTTC
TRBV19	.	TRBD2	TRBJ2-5	CASSSSGRETQYF	TGTGCCAGTAGTAGTAGCGGGAGGGAGACCCAGTACTTC
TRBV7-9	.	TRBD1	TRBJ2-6	CASSSRTGGSSGANVLTF	TGTGCCAGCAGCTCCCGAACAGGGGGGAGCTCTGGGGCCAACGTCCTGACTTTC
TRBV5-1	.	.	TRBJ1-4	CASSFRGATNEKLFF	TGCGCCAGCAGCTTCAGGGGAGCAACTAATGAAAAACTGTTTTTT
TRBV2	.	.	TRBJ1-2	CASTKMNTESYGYTF	TGTGCCAGCACGAAGATGAATACAGAGAGTTATGGCTACACCTTC
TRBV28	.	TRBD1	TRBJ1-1	CASSPGTAGNTEAFF	TGTGCCAGCAGTCCTGGGACAGCCGGGAACACTGAAGCTTTCTTT